The present T cell receptor (beta chain) was sequenced within a study of OX40 agonist ivuxolimab in advanced cancers. Study-wide results and caveats: CD4+ T cells averaged fewer expanded clones than CD8+ T cells.

This CDR3 has 15 amino acids. CDR1 and CDR2 from the germline V gene are SGHAT and FQNNGV. V was trimmed by 5 bases and J by 2 bases, leaving 16 bases between them. TCRdb's table, derived via immunoSEQ multiplex PCR, lists solely in-frame clones and lacks some. The sample shows approximately 65,000 clones, about nine tenths of them seen only once. A remark on this clone: Antigen: not known.

The source was CD4+ or CD8+ T cells sorted from blood, collected in a trial of the OX40 agonist ivuxolimab. The clonotype was recovered from an adult with an advanced solid tumor such as melanoma, head and neck, liver or kidney cancer. The chain recombines TRBV11-2 with TRBJ2-7; D is possibly TRBD1 (6 bases). The CDR3 bases are TGTGCCAGCAGCCCACAGGGTAGTCCAGCCTACGAGCAGTACTTC. Translation gives CASSPQGSPAYEQYF. The full variable domain, with the rest looked up from reference TRBV11-2 and TRBJ2-7, is EAGVAQSPRYKIIEKRQSVAFWCNPISGHATLYWYQQILGQGPKLLIQFQNNGVVDDSQLPKDRFSAERLKGVDSTLKIQPAKLEDSAVYLCASSPQGSPAYEQYFGPGTRLTVT.